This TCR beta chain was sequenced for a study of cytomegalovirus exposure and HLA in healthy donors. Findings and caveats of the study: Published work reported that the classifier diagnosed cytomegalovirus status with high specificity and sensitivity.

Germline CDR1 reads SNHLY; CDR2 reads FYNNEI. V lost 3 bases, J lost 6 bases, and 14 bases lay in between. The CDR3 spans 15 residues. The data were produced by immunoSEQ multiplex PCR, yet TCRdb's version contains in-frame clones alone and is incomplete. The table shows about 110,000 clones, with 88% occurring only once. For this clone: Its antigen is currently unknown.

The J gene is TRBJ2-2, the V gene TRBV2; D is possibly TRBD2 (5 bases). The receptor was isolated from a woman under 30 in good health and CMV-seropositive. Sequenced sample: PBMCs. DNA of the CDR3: TGTGCCAGCAGTGATACCGGGATTATACCCGGGGAGCTGTTTTTT. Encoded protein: CASSDTGIIPGELFF.